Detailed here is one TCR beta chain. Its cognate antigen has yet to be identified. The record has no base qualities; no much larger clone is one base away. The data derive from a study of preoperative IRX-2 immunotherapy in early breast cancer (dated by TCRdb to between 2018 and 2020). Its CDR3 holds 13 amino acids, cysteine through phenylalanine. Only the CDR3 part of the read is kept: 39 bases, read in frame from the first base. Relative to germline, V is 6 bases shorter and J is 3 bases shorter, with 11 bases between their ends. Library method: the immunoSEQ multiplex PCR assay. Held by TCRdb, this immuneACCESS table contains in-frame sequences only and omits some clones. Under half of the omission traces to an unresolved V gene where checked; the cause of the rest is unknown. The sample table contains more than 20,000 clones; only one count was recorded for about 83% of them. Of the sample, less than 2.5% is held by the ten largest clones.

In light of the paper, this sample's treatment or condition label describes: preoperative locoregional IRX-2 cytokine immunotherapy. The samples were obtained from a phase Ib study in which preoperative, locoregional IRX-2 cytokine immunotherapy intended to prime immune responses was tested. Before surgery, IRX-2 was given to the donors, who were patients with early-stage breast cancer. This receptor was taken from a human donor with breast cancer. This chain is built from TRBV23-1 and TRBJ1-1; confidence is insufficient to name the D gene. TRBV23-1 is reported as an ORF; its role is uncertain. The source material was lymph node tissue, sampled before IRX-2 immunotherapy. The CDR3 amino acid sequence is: CASSFRKDTEAFF. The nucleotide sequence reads TGCGCCAGCAGCTTCAGGAAGGACACTGAAGCTTTCTTT.